The 27 T cell receptor beta chains presented below share a single source sample, sequenced in a study of human T cells and chemical hapten exposure listed by TCRdb under 2021. The sample's time point, from its label and the paper: pre-sensitization, week 0. The treatment or condition label, read with the paper, signifies: therapeutic diphenylcyclopropenone sensitization with weekly scalp DPC. The library was generated by RACE. TCRdb shows the sequencer as NextSeq 500. TCRdb reprocessing: public reads trimmed at Q25 with fastp, clones called with MiXCR, in-frame beta chains kept. Entries that share a CDR3 protein sequence are merged under the most common genes and DNA. The sample records more than 250,000 distinct CDR3 sequences, roughly 7.4% of which are singletons. The ten most abundant clones make up roughly 1.2% of the sample. Sequenced material: whole blood, taken in connection with sensitization to the hapten diphenylcyclopropenone (DPC). The receptors were gathered from a man between 18 and 35 years old with alopecia areata. Some clones in this sample may be carry-over from other donors' samples.

This clonotype occurred many times. This sequence joins TRBV3-1 and TRBJ1-1; no firm D call. The V gene's germline CDR1 is LGHDT and CDR2 YNNKEL (reference sequence). The CDR3 contains 13 residues. The V end lost 1 base, the J end lost 3 bases, and 6 bases lay between the germline ends. The CDR3 is CASSQVRDTEAFF. The CDR3 region has the DNA TGTGCCAGCAGCCAAGTTAGGGACACTGAAGCTTTCTTT.

This clonotype was found many times. The rearrangement joins TRBV6-5 to TRBJ1-5, with D unclear. The CDR3 runs to 13 residues. Germline V gene sequence: CDR1 MNHEY, CDR2 SVGAGI. V dropped 6 bases and J dropped 3 bases, with 9 bases sitting between them. Here the CDR3 reads CASSRGHNQPQHF. In DNA form, the CDR3 reads TGTGCCAGCAGCCGGGGTCACAATCAGCCCCAGCATTTT.

This clonotype was seen a handful of times. The J gene is TRBJ1-5, the V gene TRBV6-5, with 9 bases fitting TRBD1. Per germline, CDR1 MNHEY and CDR2 SVGAGI. Trimming took 5 bases from V and 7 from J; bases not matched to a gene: 6. The CDR3 runs to 14 residues. CDR3 in amino acids: CASSGGQGRQPQHF. The CDR3 nucleotides read TGTGCCAGCAGTGGAGGACAGGGGCGACAGCCCCAGCATTTT.

This clonotype was counted a few times. V and J are TRBV9 and TRBJ1-1, with unresolved D. The CDR3 spans 14 residues. The V end was cut by 0 bases, the J end by 1 base, with 7 bases between. In germline, CDR1 is SGDLS, CDR2 YYNGEE. CDR3 loop: CASSVEIANTEAFF. CDR3 in DNA: TGTGCCAGCAGCGTAGAGATAGCGAACACTGAAGCTTTCTTT.

The sample holds many counts of this clonotype. This chain connects TRBV10-2 to TRBJ1-5, with a weak D call TRBD1 (5 bases). V was shortened by 4 bases and J by 6 bases, with 10 bases between the two germline ends. Germline CDR1 reads WSHSY; CDR2 reads SAAADI. This CDR3 has 13 residues. CDR3 region: CASSGGVGQPQHF. In nucleotides, the CDR3 is TGCGCCAGCAGTGGGGGGGTGGGTCAGCCCCAGCATTTT.

This clonotype turned up a few times. The genes are TRBV7-3 and TRBJ1-2; tentatively, D is TRBD1 (5 bases). Germline V gives CDR1 SGHTA, CDR2 FQGTGA. Trimming cost V 2 bases and J 6 bases, with 10 bases left between them. The CDR3 is 13 amino acids. CDR3 residues: CASSLSPGNGYTF. Here the CDR3 DNA reads TGTGCCAGCAGCTTATCCCCAGGGAATGGCTACACCTTC.

The chain employs TRBV5-1 and TRBJ2-5; 8 bases are a match to TRBD1. Germline V CDR1 and CDR2: SGHRS, YFSETQ. The J segment lost 4 bases and the V segment lost 5 bases, leaving 7 bases of the junction unmatched. The CDR3 length is 14 residues. CDR3 region: CASREGTGRETQYF. CDR3 DNA sequence: TGCGCCAGCAGAGAGGGGACAGGCCGAGAGACCCAGTACTTC.

This clonotype has a count of ten or more. The CDR3 spells CASSQLTSSPDTQYF. CDR3 coding DNA: TGTGCCAGCAGCCAACTCACTAGTTCCCCAGATACGCAGTATTTT. The chain joins TRBV7-9 to TRBJ2-3, with D maybe TRBD2 (5 bases). Germline V gene sequence: CDR1 SEHNR, CDR2 FQNEAQ (reference sequence). CDR3 size: 15 residues. The V end was cut by 5 bases, the J end by 4 bases, with 16 bases between.

This clonotype was found a few times. The chain employs TRBV28 and TRBJ2-7; 8 nucleotides match TRBD1. After removal of 5 bases from V and 0 bases from J, the junction contained 9 bases not matched to a gene. The CDR3 covers 16 residues. Germline V CDR1 and CDR2: MDHEN, SYDVKM. CDR3 protein: CASSPATGAPSYEQYF. The CDR3 DNA follows: TGTGCCAGCAGTCCTGCGACAGGGGCACCCTCCTACGAGCAGTACTTC.

This clonotype was counted a few times. The rearrangement joins TRBV25-1 to TRBJ1-5; weak D call: TRBD1 (5 bases). V was trimmed by 6 bases and J by 4 bases, leaving 13 bases between them. This CDR3 has 14 amino acids. Germline V gene sequence: CDR1 MGHDK, CDR2 SYGVNS. The CDR3 loop reads CASRRSGVNQPQHF. The CDR3 bases are TGTGCCAGCAGAAGATCGGGGGTAAATCAGCCCCAGCATTTT.

This clonotype showed up many times. This chain connects TRBV7-2 to TRBJ1-5, with D unresolved. Germline values: CDR1 SGHTA, CDR2 FQGNSA. V was pared by 4 bases and J by 0 bases, with 4 bases between. This CDR3 is 13 amino acids long. The CDR3 reads CASSSDSNQPQHF. The CDR3 bases are TGTGCCAGCAGCTCTGATAGCAATCAGCCCCAGCATTTT. Supplemented by reference TRBV7-2 and TRBJ1-5, the full variable domain reads GAGVSQSPSNKVTEKGKDVELRCDPISGHTALYWYRQSLGQGLEFLIYFQGNSAPDKSGLPSDRFSAERTGGSVSTLTIQRTQQEDSAVYLCASSSDSNQPQHFGDGTRLSIL.

This clonotype has just a few counts. J is TRBJ2-1 and V is TRBV4-1; no clear D gene. The germline CDR1 and CDR2 sequences are MGHRA and YSYEKL. V lost 1 base and J lost 2, with 9 bases in between. This CDR3 comprises 15 residues. CDR3 protein: CASSQAKTTYNEQFF. The DNA of the CDR3 is TGCGCCAGCAGCCAAGCGAAGACAACCTACAATGAGCAGTTCTTC.

The gene calls are TRBV5-1 and TRBJ1-5; D gene ambiguous. Germline-derived CDR1 and CDR2 are SGHRS and YFSETQ. Trimming left V 0 bases short and J 5 bases short, with 9 bases between. The CDR3 runs to 14 residues. CDR3 DNA: TGCGCCAGCAGCTTGGGAGGCCTCCATCAGCCCCAGCATTTT. This encodes CASSLGGLHQPQHF.

V is TRBV20-1 and J is TRBJ2-3; D not resolved. V lost 5 bases to trimming and J lost 3 bases, with 15 bases between them. Germline CDR1 and CDR2: DFQATT and SNEGSKA (reference sequence). This CDR3 is 14 amino acids long. This CDR3 is CSAGSPVTTDTQYF. The CDR3 DNA follows: TGCAGTGCTGGAAGTCCGGTTACTACAGATACGCAGTATTTT.

This clonotype was found many times. J is TRBJ1-2 and V is TRBV7-2; 7 nucleotides match TRBD1. The trim removed 5 bases at V and 7 bases at J, leaving 7 bases unmatched. CDR1 SGHTA and CDR2 FQGNSA come from the germline V gene. This CDR3 comprises 13 residues. CDR3 coding DNA: TGTGCCAGCAGCCCCCGACAGGGCGGTGGCTACACCTTC. It translates to CASSPRQGGGYTF.

The chain couples TRBV4-3 to TRBJ2-3; 7 positions agree with TRBD2. J was trimmed by 1 base and V by 0 bases; bases with no gene match: 1. CDR1 is LGHNA and CDR2 is YSLEER in the germline V gene. CDR3 length: 15 residues. The CDR3 DNA follows: TGCGCCAGCAGCCAAGAAGGGAGGGGCACAGATACGCAGTATTTT. Translation gives CASSQEGRGTDTQYF.

This chain links TRBV12-3 or TRBV12-4 with TRBJ1-6; TRBD1 agrees at 7 bases. V was clipped by 6 bases and J by 7 bases; unmatched bases: 6. The length of the CDR3 is 14 residues. The CDR3 protein is CASSPGTVNSPLHF. CDR3 DNA sequence: TGTGCCAGCAGCCCTGGGACAGTGAATTCACCCCTCCACTTT.

CDR3 DNA sequence: TGTGCCATCAGTGGCTCAGGGAAGGGGAGCACTGAAGCTTTCTTT. It translates to CAISGSGKGSTEAFF. This sequence joins TRBV10-3 and TRBJ1-1; tentatively, D is TRBD1 (5 bases). Per germline, CDR1 ENHRY and CDR2 SYGVKD. V lost 4 bases and J 4 bases, leaving 16 bases between the germline ends. This CDR3 contains 15 residues.

Many counts were recorded for this clonotype. The CDR3 sequence is CSALTGKDEKLFF. As DNA, the CDR3 is TGCAGCGCCCTGACAGGGAAGGATGAAAAACTGTTTTTT. The J gene is TRBJ1-4, the V gene TRBV29-1, with 7 bases identical to TRBD1. In germline, CDR1 is SQVTM, CDR2 ANQGSEA. The CDR3 runs to 13 residues. V shed 7 bases, J shed 6 bases, and the junction held 8 bases outside the gene matches.

The rearrangement uses TRBV9 and TRBJ2-2, with no clear D. The CDR3 contains 12 residues. The germline gives CDR1 SGDLS, CDR2 YYNGEE. V lost 0 bases to trimming and J lost 7 bases, with 4 bases between them. This CDR3 reads CASSVVIGELFF. In DNA, the CDR3 is TGTGCCAGCAGCGTAGTTATCGGGGAGCTGTTTTTT.

The chain is built from TRBV5-1 and TRBJ2-3; D might be TRBD1 (7 bases). Trimming cost V 4 bases and J 2 bases, with 14 bases left between them. The CDR3 spans 15 residues. CDR1 and CDR2 from the germline V gene are SGHRS and YFSETQ. CDR3 DNA: TGCGCCAGCAGCAAAGGCAGGGGGGACACAGATACGCAGTATTTT. Amino acid sequence: CASSKGRGDTDTQYF.

The chain joins TRBV3-1 to TRBJ2-1, with 8 positions matching TRBD1. J lost 3 bases, V lost 3 bases, and 19 bases had no gene match. The CDR3 is made up of 20 amino acids. Looked up from germline, CDR1 is LGHDT and CDR2 is YNNKEL (reference sequence). The CDR3, as DNA: TGTGCCAGCAGCCACCCAAGGGAGAATCAGCCGGGACAGGACTACAATGAGCAGTTCTTC. It encodes CASSHPRENQPGQDYNEQFF.

This clonotype was counted ten times or more. This chain connects TRBV6-2 or TRBV6-3 to TRBJ2-1; 9 bases fit TRBD2. With V trimmed by 5 bases and J by 8 bases, 13 bases remained unmatched. The germline V gene has CDR1 MNHEY and CDR2 SVGEGT. The CDR3 extends over 16 amino acids. CDR3: CASSLHGAGGPDEQFF. CDR3 in DNA: TGTGCCAGCAGTCTCCACGGGGCGGGGGGGCCCGATGAGCAGTTCTTC.

The rearrangement joins TRBV7-9 to TRBJ2-5; D not resolved. V gave up 4 bases and J gave up 2 bases, with 11 bases separating them. CDR3 size: 14 residues. The germline CDR1 and CDR2 sequences are SEHNR and FQNEAQ (reference sequence). As DNA, the CDR3 is TGTGCCAGCAGCTATTCTAGGGAACAAGAGACCCAGTACTTC. Its protein product is CASSYSREQETQYF.

Ten or more counts support this clonotype. The gene calls are TRBV4-3 and TRBJ2-3; no reliable D call. Trimming removed 0 bases from V and 0 bases from J, with 4 bases in between. CDR3 length equals 14 residues. Germline values: CDR1 LGHNA, CDR2 YSLEER. This CDR3 reads CASSQDYSTDTQYF. The CDR3 DNA reads TGCGCCAGCAGCCAAGACTATAGCACAGATACGCAGTATTTT.

V usage is TRBV7-6 and J usage is TRBJ2-1; D is uncertain. This CDR3 contains 15 residues. V lost 4 bases to trimming and J lost 2 bases, with 12 bases between them. Germline CDR1 is SGHVS and CDR2 is FNYEAQ. CDR3 residues: CASSSDSTPYNEQFF. For the CDR3, the DNA is TGTGCCAGCAGCTCAGACTCGACCCCCTACAATGAGCAGTTCTTC.

This clonotype was picked up a small number of times. The chain employs TRBV20-1 and TRBJ1-2; 7 nucleotides align to TRBD1. CDR1 is DFQATT, CDR2 SNEGSKA, per germline (reference sequence). This CDR3 comprises 13 residues. J gave up 6 bases and V 3 bases, and 7 bases lay outside the gene matches. Here the CDR3 reads CSARDDRVDGYTF. CDR3 coding DNA: TGCAGTGCTAGGGACGACAGGGTCGATGGCTACACCTTC.